The sequence of this T cell receptor (beta chain) was determined in a study of T-cell reconstitution after alpha-beta-depleted transplantation in children. Unique molecular identifiers were incorporated into the prepared TCRbeta library. TCRdb reprocessed the PCR reads with MiXCR, giving one entry per CDR3 protein. This sample yields 350,000 to 450,000 distinct CDR3 sequences, of which 13% are seen a single time; about 4% belongs to the top ten. Trimming cost V 6 bases and J 4 bases; bases outside gene matches: 20. Germline CDR1 DFQATT, CDR2 SNEGSKA (reference sequence). This CDR3 is 18 amino acids long. This clonotype was seen only a few times.

The receptor's source is a human donor who donated a stem cell graft to a child with Fanconi anemia. The genes are TRBV20-1 and TRBJ2-3; 9 bases map to TRBD1. This specimen was PBMCs, taken from the stem cell graft. The CDR3 spells CSAAISLGQGAQADTQYF. In DNA, the CDR3 is TGCAGTGCCGCAATATCTTTGGGACAGGGTGCTCAAGCAGATACGCAGTATTTT.